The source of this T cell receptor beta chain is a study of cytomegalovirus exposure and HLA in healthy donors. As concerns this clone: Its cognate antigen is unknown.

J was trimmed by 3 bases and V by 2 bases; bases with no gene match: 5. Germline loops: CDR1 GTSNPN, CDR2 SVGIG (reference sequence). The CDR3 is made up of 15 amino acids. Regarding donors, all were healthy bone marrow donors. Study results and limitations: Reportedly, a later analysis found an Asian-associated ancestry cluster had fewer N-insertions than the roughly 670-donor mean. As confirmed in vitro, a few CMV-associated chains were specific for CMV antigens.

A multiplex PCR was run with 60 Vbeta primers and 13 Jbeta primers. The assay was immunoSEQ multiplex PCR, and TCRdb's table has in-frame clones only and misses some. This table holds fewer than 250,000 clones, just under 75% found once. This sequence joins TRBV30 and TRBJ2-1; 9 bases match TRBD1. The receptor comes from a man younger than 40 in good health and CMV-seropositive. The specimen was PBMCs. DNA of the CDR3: TGTGCCTGGAGTATCCGGGACAGGGTCTACAATGAGCAGTTCTTC. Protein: CAWSIRDRVYNEQFF.